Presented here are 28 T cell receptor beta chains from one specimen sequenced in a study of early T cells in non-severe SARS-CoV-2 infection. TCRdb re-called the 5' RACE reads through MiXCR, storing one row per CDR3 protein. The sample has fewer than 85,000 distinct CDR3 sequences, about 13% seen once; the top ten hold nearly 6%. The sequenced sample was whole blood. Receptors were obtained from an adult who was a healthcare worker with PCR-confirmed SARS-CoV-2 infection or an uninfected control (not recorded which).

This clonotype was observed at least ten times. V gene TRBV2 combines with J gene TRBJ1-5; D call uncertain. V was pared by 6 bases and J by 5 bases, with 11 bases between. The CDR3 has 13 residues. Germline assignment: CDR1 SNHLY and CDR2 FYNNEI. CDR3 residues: CASSPPVDQPQHF. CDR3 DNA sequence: TGTGCCAGCAGCCCCCCTGTCGATCAGCCCCAGCATTTT.

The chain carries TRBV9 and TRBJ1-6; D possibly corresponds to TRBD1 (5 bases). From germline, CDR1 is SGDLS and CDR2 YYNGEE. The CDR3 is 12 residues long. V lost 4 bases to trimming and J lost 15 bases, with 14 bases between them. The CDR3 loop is CASSSGGRDLHF. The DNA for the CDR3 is TGTGCCAGCAGCTCCGGGGGGAGGGACCTCCACTTT.

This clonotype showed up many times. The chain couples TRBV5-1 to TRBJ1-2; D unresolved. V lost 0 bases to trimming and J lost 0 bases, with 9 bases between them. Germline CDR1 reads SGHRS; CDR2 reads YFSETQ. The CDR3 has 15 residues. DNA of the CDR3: TGCGCCAGCAGCTTGGTCCCGGAGGCTAACTATGGCTACACCTTC. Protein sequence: CASSLVPEANYGYTF. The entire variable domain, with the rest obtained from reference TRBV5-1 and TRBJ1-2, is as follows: KAGVTQTPRYLIKTRGQQVTLSCSPISGHRSVSWYQQTPGQGLQFLFEYFSETQRNKGNFPGRFSGRQFSNSRSEMNVSTLELGDSALYLCASSLVPEANYGYTFGSGTRLTVV.

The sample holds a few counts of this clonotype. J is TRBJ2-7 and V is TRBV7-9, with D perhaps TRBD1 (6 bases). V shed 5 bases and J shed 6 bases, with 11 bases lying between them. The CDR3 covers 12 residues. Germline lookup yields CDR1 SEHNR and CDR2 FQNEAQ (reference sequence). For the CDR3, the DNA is TGTGCCAGCAGCGAACAGGGATTCGAGCAGTACTTC. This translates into CASSEQGFEQYF.

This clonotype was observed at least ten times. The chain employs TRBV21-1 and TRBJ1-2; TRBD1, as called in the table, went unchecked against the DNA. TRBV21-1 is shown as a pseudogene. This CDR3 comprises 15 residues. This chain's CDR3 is CASGAALEAIYGYTF. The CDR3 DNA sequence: TGTGCCAGCGGGGCCGCTCTTGAGGCCATCTATGGCTACACCTTC.

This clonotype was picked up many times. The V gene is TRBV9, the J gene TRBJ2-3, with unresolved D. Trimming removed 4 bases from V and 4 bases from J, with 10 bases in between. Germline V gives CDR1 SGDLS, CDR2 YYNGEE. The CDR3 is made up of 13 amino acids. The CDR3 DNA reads TGTGCCAGCAGCCCCACCGTGGCAGATACGCAGTATTTT. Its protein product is CASSPTVADTQYF.

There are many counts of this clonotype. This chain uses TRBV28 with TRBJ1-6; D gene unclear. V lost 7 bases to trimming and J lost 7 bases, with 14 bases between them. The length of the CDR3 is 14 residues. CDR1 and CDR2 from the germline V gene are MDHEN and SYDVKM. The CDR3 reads CASTEGAENSPLHF. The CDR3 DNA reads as TGTGCCAGCACCGAAGGCGCGGAGAATTCACCCCTCCACTTT. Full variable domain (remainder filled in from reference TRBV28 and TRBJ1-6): DVKVTQSSRYLVKRTGEKVFLECVQDMDHENMFWYRQDPGLGLRLIYFSYDVKMKEKGDIPEGYSVSREKKERFSLILESASTNQTSMYLCASTEGAENSPLHFGNGTRLTVT.

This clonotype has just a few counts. CDR3 loop: CASSLPLAGAVNEQFF. The CDR3 DNA reads TGTGCCAGTAGTCTACCACTAGCGGGGGCCGTCAATGAGCAGTTCTTC. The chain combines TRBV19 with TRBJ2-1; the match to TRBD2 covers 11 bases. V dropped 5 bases and J dropped 6; count of bases not matched to a gene: 9. The CDR3 runs to 16 residues. The V gene's germline CDR1 is LNHDA and CDR2 SQIVND (reference sequence).

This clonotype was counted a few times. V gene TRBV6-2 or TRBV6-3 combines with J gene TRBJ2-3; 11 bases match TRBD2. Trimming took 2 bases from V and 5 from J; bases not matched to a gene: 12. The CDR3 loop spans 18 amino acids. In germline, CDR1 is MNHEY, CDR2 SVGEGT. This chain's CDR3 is CASSYLPTSGAGRDTQYF. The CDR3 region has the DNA TGTGCCAGCAGTTACCTGCCGACTAGCGGGGCGGGGAGAGATACGCAGTATTTT.

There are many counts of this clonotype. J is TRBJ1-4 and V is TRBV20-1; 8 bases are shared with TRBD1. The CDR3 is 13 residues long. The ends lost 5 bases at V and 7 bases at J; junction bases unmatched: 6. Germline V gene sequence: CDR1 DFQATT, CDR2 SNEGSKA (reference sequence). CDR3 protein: CSASRQGPEKLFF. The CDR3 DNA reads TGCAGTGCTTCCCGACAGGGGCCTGAAAAACTGTTTTTT.

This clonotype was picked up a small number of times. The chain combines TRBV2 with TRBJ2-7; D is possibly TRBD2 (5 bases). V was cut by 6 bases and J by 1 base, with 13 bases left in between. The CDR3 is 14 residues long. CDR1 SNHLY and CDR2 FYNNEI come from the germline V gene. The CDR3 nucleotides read TGTGCCAGCAGGGAGACTAACTTTTCCTACGAGCAGTACTTC. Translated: CASRETNFSYEQYF.

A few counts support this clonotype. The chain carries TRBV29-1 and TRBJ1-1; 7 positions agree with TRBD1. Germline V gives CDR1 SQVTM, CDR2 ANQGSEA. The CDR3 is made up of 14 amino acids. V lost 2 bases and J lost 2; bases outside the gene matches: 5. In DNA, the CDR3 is TGCAGCGTTGAACCGGGACAGATAAACACTGAAGCTTTCTTT. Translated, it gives CSVEPGQINTEAFF.

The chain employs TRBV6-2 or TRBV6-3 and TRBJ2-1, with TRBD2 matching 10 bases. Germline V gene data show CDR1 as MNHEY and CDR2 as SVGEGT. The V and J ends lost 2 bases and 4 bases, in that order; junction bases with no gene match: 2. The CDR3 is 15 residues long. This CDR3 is CASSYTSGVYNEQFF. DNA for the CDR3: TGTGCCAGCAGTTACACTAGCGGGGTTTACAATGAGCAGTTCTTC.

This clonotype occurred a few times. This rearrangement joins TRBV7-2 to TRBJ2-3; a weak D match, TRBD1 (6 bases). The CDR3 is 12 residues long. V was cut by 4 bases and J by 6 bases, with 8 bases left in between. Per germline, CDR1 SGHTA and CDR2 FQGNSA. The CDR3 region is CASSSQGDTQYF. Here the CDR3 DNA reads TGTGCCAGCAGCTCTCAGGGGGATACGCAGTATTTT. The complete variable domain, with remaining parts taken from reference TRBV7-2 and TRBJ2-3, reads GAGVSQSPSNKVTEKGKDVELRCDPISGHTALYWYRQSLGQGLEFLIYFQGNSAPDKSGLPSDRFSAERTGGSVSTLTIQRTQQEDSAVYLCASSSQGDTQYFGPGTRLTVL.

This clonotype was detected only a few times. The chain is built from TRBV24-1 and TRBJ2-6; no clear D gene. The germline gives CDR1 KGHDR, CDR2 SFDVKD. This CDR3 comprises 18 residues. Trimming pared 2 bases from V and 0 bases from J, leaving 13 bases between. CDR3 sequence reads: CATSDSLSPFSGANVLTF. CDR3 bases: TGTGCCACCAGTGATTCATTGTCTCCTTTCTCTGGGGCCAACGTCCTGACTTTC.

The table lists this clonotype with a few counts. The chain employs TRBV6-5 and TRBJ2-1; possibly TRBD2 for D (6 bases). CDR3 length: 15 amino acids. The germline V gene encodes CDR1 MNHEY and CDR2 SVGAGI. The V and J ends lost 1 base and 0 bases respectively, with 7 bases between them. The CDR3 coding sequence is TGTGCCAGCAGTTACTTAGCGGACTCCTACAATGAGCAGTTCTTC. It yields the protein CASSYLADSYNEQFF.

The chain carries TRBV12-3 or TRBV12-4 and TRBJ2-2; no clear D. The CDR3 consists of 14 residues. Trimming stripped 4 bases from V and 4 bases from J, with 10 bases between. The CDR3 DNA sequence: TGTGCCAGCAGTTATCACGCCGGCACCGGGGAGCTGTTTTTT. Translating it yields CASSYHAGTGELFF.

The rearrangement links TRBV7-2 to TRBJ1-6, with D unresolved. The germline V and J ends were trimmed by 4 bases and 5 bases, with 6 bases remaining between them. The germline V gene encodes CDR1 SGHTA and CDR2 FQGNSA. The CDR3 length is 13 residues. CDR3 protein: CASSSGNNSPLHF. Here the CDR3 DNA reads TGTGCCAGCAGCTCCGGTAATAATTCACCCCTCCACTTT. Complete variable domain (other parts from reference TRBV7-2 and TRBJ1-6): GAGVSQSPSNKVTEKGKDVELRCDPISGHTALYWYRQSLGQGLEFLIYFQGNSAPDKSGLPSDRFSAERTGGSVSTLTIQRTQQEDSAVYLCASSSGNNSPLHFGNGTRLTVT.

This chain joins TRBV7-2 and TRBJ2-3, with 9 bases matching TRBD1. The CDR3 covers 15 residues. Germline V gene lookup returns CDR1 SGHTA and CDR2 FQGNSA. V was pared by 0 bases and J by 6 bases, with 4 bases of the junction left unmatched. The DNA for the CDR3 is TGTGCCAGCAGCTTAGCAGGGACAGGGTACGATACGCAGTATTTT. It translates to CASSLAGTGYDTQYF.

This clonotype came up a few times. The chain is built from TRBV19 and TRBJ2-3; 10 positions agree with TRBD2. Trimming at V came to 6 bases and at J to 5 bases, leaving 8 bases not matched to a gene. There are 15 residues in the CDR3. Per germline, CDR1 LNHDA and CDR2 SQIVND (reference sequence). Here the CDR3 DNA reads TGTGCCAGTAGGTCAGGGACTAGCGACGGAGATACGCAGTATTTT. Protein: CASRSGTSDGDTQYF.

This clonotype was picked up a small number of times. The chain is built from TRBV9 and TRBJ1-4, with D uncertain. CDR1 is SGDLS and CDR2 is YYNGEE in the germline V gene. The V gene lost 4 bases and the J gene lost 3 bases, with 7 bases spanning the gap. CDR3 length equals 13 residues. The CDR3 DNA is TGTGCCAGCAGCTGGGGATCTAATGAAAAACTGTTTTTT. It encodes CASSWGSNEKLFF. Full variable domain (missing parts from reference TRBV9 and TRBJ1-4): DSGVTQTPKHLITATGQRVTLRCSPRSGDLSVYWYQQSLDQGLQFLIQYYNGEERAKGNILERFSAQQFPDLHSELNLSSLELGDSALYFCASSWGSNEKLFFGSGTQLSVL.

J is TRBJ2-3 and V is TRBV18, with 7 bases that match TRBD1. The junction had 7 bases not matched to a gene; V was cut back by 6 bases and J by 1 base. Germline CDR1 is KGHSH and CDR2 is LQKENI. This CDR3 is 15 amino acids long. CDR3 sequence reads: CASSLRQGRTDTQYF. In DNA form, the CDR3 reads TGTGCCAGCTCCCTGAGACAGGGTCGCACAGATACGCAGTATTTT.

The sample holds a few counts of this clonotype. Here the CDR3 DNA reads TGTGCCATCAGTGAGTCGGGGGAGGGCTACGAGCAGTACTTC. It encodes CAISESGEGYEQYF. The chain links TRBV10-3 to TRBJ2-7; 7 nucleotides agree with TRBD2. Losses at the gene ends were 0 bases for V and 3 bases for J; bases not matched to a gene: 2. Germline CDR1 reads ENHRY; CDR2 reads SYGVKD. This CDR3 comprises 14 residues.

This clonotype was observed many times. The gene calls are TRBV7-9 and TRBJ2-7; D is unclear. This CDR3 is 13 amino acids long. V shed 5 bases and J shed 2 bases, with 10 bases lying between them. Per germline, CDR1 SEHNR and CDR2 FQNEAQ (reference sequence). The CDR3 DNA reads TGTGCCAGCAGCCCCGACGGACCCTACGAGCAGTACTTC. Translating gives CASSPDGPYEQYF. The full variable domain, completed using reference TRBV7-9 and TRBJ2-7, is DTGVSQNPRHKITKRGQNVTFRCDPISEHNRLYWYRQTLGQGPEFLTYFQNEAQLEKSRLLSDRFSAERPKGSFSTLEIQRTEQGDSAMYLCASSPDGPYEQYFGPGTRLTVT.

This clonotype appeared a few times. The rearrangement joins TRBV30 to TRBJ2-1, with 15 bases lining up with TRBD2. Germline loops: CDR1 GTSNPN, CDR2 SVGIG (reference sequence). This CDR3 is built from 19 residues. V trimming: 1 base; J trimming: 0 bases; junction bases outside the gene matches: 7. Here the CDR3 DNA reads TGTGCCTGGAGTGCGCCCGGGACTAGCGGGAGGAGCTCCTACAATGAGCAGTTCTTC. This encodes CAWSAPGTSGRSSYNEQFF. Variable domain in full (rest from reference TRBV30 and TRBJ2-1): SQTIHQWPATLVQPVGSPLSLECTVEGTSNPNLYWYRQAAGRGLQLLFYSVGIGQISSEVPQNLSASRPQDRQFILSSKKLLLSDSGFYLCAWSAPGTSGRSSYNEQFFGPGTRLTVL.

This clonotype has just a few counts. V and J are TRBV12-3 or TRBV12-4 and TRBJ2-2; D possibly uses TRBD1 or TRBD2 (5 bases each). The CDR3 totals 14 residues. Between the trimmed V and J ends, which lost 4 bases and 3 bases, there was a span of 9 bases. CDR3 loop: CASSWDGYTGELFF. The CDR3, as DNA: TGTGCCAGCAGTTGGGACGGATACACCGGGGAGCTGTTTTTT.

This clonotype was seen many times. The CDR3 protein is CASSYSWTSGSNEQFF. The CDR3 DNA reads TGTGCCAGCAGTTACTCATGGACTAGCGGGAGCAATGAGCAGTTCTTC. V is TRBV6-5 and J is TRBJ2-1, with 13 bases aligning to TRBD2. The CDR3 runs to 16 residues. Looked up from germline, CDR1 is MNHEY and CDR2 is SVGAGI. Trimming took 0 bases from V and 6 from J; bases not matched to a gene: 2.

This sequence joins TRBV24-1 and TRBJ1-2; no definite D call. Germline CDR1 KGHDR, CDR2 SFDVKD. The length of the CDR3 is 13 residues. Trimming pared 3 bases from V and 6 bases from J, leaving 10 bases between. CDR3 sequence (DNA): TGTGCCACCAGTGATACCCCTGGCGATGGCTACACCTTC. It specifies CATSDTPGDGYTF.